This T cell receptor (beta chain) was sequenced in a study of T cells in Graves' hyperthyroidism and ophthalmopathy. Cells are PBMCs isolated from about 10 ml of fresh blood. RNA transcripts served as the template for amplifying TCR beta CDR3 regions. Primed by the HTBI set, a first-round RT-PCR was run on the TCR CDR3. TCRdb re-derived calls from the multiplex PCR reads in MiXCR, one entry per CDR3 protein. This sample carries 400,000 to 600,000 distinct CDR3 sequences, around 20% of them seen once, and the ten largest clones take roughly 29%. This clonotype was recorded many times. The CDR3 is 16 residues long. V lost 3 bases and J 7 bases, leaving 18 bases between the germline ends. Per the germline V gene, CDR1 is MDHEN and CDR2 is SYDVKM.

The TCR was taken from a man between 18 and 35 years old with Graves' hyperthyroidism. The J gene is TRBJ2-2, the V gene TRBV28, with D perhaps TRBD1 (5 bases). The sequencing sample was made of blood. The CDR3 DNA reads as TGTGCCAGCAGTTTTCCCATCTACAGGAGAGACGGGGAGCTGTTTTTT. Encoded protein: CASSFPIYRRDGELFF.